This T cell receptor beta chain originates from a study of early T cells in non-severe SARS-CoV-2 infection. About the research overall: The authors sequenced bulk RNA from unsorted whole blood, leaving chains unpaired. Study-wide results and caveats: There was a bias toward anti-spike CD8 responses in VDJdb matching, which missed private and CD4 specificities.

The junction had 8 bases not matched to a gene; V was cut back by 6 bases and J by 7 bases. The CDR3 has 14 residues. This clonotype has at least ten counts. Its antigen is not known. The library protocol tagged individual cDNA molecules with unique molecular identifiers. TCRdb reprocessed the 5' RACE reads via MiXCR and lists one record per CDR3 protein. This table holds more than 65,000 distinct CDR3 sequences, 3.5% to 6% found once. This chain joins TRBV12-3 or TRBV12-4 and TRBJ2-2; the match to TRBD1 covers 7 bases. The source is an adult who was a healthcare worker with PCR-confirmed SARS-CoV-2 infection or an uninfected control (not recorded which). The donor label of this sample is uncertain. Specimen: whole blood, collected at baseline. Here the CDR3 DNA reads TGTGCCAGCAGAGACAGGGATAAGAACGGGGAGCTGTTTTTT. As protein: CASRDRDKNGELFF.